These 10 T cell receptor beta chains originate from one sample sequenced in a study of response to subunit inactivated influenza vaccine. MiXCR was run by TCRdb on the RT-PCR reads, yielding one entry per CDR3 protein. The sample includes approximately 490,000 distinct CDR3 sequences, approximately 7.2% of them seen just once. The starting material was PBMCs from blood, obtained around 25 months after vaccination. All receptors derive from a man between 50 and 69 years old who received an inactivated influenza vaccine.

This clonotype was seen many times. CDR3 DNA sequence: TGTGCCAGCAGCTTAGCGGGGGTTGGCTTGGAGACCCAGTACTTC. Translating it yields CASSLAGVGLETQYF. This chain joins TRBV11-2 and TRBJ2-5, with a possible D match to TRBD2 (6 bases). CDR1 and CDR2 from the germline V gene are SGHAT and FQNNGV. The CDR3 runs to 15 residues. Trimming pared 1 base from V and 5 bases from J, leaving 14 bases between.

Ten or more counts support this clonotype. The chain combines TRBV7-9 with TRBJ2-5; the D is unclear. The CDR3 runs to 14 residues. With 1 base removed from V and 3 bases from J, the gap between germline ends came to 9 bases. Germline values: CDR1 SEHNR, CDR2 FQNEAQ (reference sequence). The chain's CDR3 is CASSLDWAEETQYF. The CDR3 nucleotides read TGTGCCAGCAGCTTAGACTGGGCAGAAGAGACCCAGTACTTC.

This clonotype was observed many times. The chain employs TRBV12-3 or TRBV12-4 and TRBJ1-6, with 11 bases fitting TRBD1. The length of the CDR3 is 16 residues. V gave up 3 bases and J gave up 8 bases; unmatched junction bases: 6. This CDR3 reads CASSLGTGGVYSPLHF. The DNA for the CDR3 is TGTGCCAGCAGTTTGGGGACAGGGGGAGTTTATTCACCCCTCCACTTT.

This clonotype has a handful of counts. CDR3 DNA: TGTGCCAGCTGTACTTCTGGGGCCAACGTCCTGACTTTC. It is translated as CASCTSGANVLTF. The rearrangement joins TRBV6-5 to TRBJ2-6; no reliable D call. Between the trimmed V and J ends, which lost 8 bases and 1 base, there was a span of 6 bases. The length of the CDR3 is 13 residues. Germline loops: CDR1 MNHEY, CDR2 SVGAGI.

This clonotype was seen ten or more times. CDR3 nucleotides: TGTGCCAGCAGTTTGAGGGGCGCGCCTTGGGAGACCCAGTACTTC. Amino acid sequence: CASSLRGAPWETQYF. The chain has TRBV27 and TRBJ2-5, with D perhaps given as TRBD1 or TRBD2 (5 bases each). The CDR3 contains 15 residues. Trimming removed 3 bases from V and 5 bases from J, with 16 bases in between. Germline lookup yields CDR1 MNHEY and CDR2 SMNVEV (reference sequence).

The V gene is TRBV20-1, the J gene TRBJ1-6; 7 bases fit TRBD1. CDR3 length equals 14 residues. Germline values: CDR1 DFQATT, CDR2 SNEGSKA (reference sequence). The ends lost 4 bases at V and 5 bases at J; junction bases unmatched: 5. CDR3 amino acids: CSAKNRGHNSPLHF. The CDR3 coding sequence is TGCAGTGCTAAAAACAGGGGCCATAATTCACCCCTCCACTTT.

This rearrangement joins TRBV28 to TRBJ2-5; TRBD1 aligns across 11 bases. The CDR3 has 15 amino acids. V was clipped by 3 bases and J by 6 bases; unmatched bases: 6. From germline, CDR1 is MDHEN and CDR2 SYDVKM. CDR3 sequence: CASSLRTGGRKTQYF. The CDR3 bases are TGTGCCAGCAGTTTGAGGACAGGGGGCAGAAAGACCCAGTACTTC.

This clonotype was detected only a few times. This rearrangement joins TRBV25-1 to TRBJ1-1; the D gene is possibly TRBD1 (5 bases). Germline V gene data show CDR1 as MGHDK and CDR2 as SYGVNS. The V end was cut by 4 bases, the J end by 4 bases, with 13 bases between. The CDR3 is made up of 14 amino acids. CDR3 coding DNA: TGTGCCAGCAGTGCCCCAAGGGACGGCACTGAAGCTTTCTTT. Amino acids: CASSAPRDGTEAFF.

This clonotype showed up many times. The gene calls are TRBV5-1 and TRBJ2-1, with 8 positions matching TRBD2. CDR3 length equals 15 residues. The J segment lost 4 bases and the V segment lost 0 bases, leaving 3 bases of the junction unmatched. Germline V CDR1 and CDR2: SGHRS, YFSETQ. The CDR3 DNA follows: TGCGCCAGCAGCTTGGGCGGGGGGCTTTACAATGAGCAGTTCTTC. Translation: CASSLGGGLYNEQFF.

This clonotype has at least ten counts. The chain combines TRBV7-2 with TRBJ2-1, with D unresolved. Germline V gene data show CDR1 as SGHTA and CDR2 as FQGNSA. There are 11 residues in the CDR3. Trimming removed 4 bases at V and 9 bases at J, with 7 bases between. CDR3 DNA: TGTGCCAGCAGCTACCGGGCTGAGCAGTTCTTC. Translated, it gives CASSYRAEQFF.